Presented here are 27 T cell receptor beta chains from one specimen sequenced in a study of blood T cell repertoires in COVID-19. Measured with immunoSEQ multiplex PCR; TCRdb has only the in-frame clones, and not every one. The sample has around 90,000 clones, roughly 90% seen once; the top ten hold about 15%. Sequencing was done on a sample of peripheral blood. All receptors come from a male donor with acute or convalescent COVID-19.

V is TRBV10-3 and J is TRBJ2-7; TRBD2 matches 7 bases. Germline assignment: CDR1 ENHRY and CDR2 SYGVKD. The CDR3 totals 14 residues. Unmatched junction bases numbered 4, after V lost 3 bases and J lost 2 bases. The CDR3 DNA is TGTGCCATCAGTGACTCTGGGGGGGCCTACGAGCAGTACTTC. It is translated as CAISDSGGAYEQYF.

J is TRBJ1-1 and V is TRBV6-5; D is unclear. Germline loops: CDR1 MNHEY, CDR2 SVGAGI. V was clipped by 0 bases and J by 9 bases, with 14 bases between them. The length of the CDR3 is 14 residues. The CDR3 sequence is CASSYSPGKAQAFF. The DNA of the CDR3 is TGTGCCAGCAGTTACTCGCCGGGGAAGGCCCAAGCTTTCTTT.

The chain links TRBV18 to TRBJ1-1, with D possibly TRBD1 on 5 matching bases. The ends were cut back, 3 bases at V and 8 bases at J, with 13 bases in the middle. Germline V lookup: CDR1 KGHSH, CDR2 LQKENI. CDR3 length: 13 amino acids. The CDR3 DNA follows: TGTGCCAGCTCACCCCAGTACGACAGAGAAGCTTTCTTT. Translation gives CASSPQYDREAFF.

The chain carries TRBV2 and TRBJ1-5; 7 bases map to TRBD1. In germline, CDR1 is SNHLY, CDR2 FYNNEI. Unmatched junction bases numbered 6, after V lost 6 bases and J lost 7 bases. CDR3 length equals 13 residues. The CDR3 is CASSQHRGQPQHF. The CDR3 DNA is TGTGCCAGCAGCCAACACAGGGGCCAGCCCCAGCATTTT.

The chain links TRBV6-4 to TRBJ1-2; no clear D gene. Trimming took 6 bases from V and 4 from J, leaving 18 bases between them. In germline, CDR1 is MRHNA, CDR2 SNTAGT. There are 15 residues in the CDR3. The CDR3 nucleotides read TGTGCCAGCAGCACTTATCTAGGAACTGCCTATGGCTACACCTTC. This codes for CASSTYLGTAYGYTF.

This clone was observed a handful of times. The V gene is TRBV11-2, the J gene TRBJ1-5; TRBD1 matches at 7 bases. Germline CDR1 reads SGHAT; CDR2 reads FQNNGV. Trimming took 5 bases from V and 3 from J; bases not matched to a gene: 4. The CDR3 runs 14 residues. The CDR3 region has the DNA TGTGCCAGCAGCCCCGGGACAGTCAATCAGCCCCAGCATTTT. Residues: CASSPGTVNQPQHF. Variable domain in full (rest from reference TRBV11-2 and TRBJ1-5): EAGVAQSPRYKIIEKRQSVAFWCNPISGHATLYWYQQILGQGPKLLIQFQNNGVVDDSQLPKDRFSAERLKGVDSTLKIQPAKLEDSAVYLCASSPGTVNQPQHFGDGTRLSIL.

The V gene is TRBV7-3, the J gene TRBJ2-2, with D hard to call. V was clipped by 4 bases and J by 4 bases, with 13 bases between them. From germline, CDR1 is SGHTA and CDR2 FQGTGA. The CDR3 spans 15 residues. CDR3 protein: CASSSHSPGTGELFF. The CDR3 DNA sequence: TGTGCCAGCAGCTCCCATTCCCCCGGCACCGGGGAGCTGTTTTTT.

The chain combines TRBV18 with TRBJ2-5; the D gene is possibly TRBD1 (6 bases). Germline loops: CDR1 KGHSH, CDR2 LQKENI. V shed 2 bases and J shed 5 bases, with 9 bases lying between them. The CDR3 has 13 residues. CDR3 DNA: TGTGCCAGCTCACCAAAGCAGGGGGAGACCCAGTACTTC. This translates into CASSPKQGETQYF.

In this sample, this clone turned up once. This rearrangement joins TRBV18 to TRBJ1-5, with TRBD1 as a possible D gene (6 bases). There are 17 residues in the CDR3. Trimming shortened V by 3 bases and J by 0 bases, and 15 bases separated the two germline ends. Germline CDR1 and CDR2: KGHSH and LQKENI. The CDR3: CASSPSPDSSSNQPQHF. The CDR3 bases are TGTGCCAGCTCACCCAGCCCGGACAGCAGTAGCAATCAGCCCCAGCATTTT.

The gene calls are TRBV4-1 and TRBJ2-1, with TRBD1 identical over 9 bases. From germline, CDR1 is MGHRA and CDR2 YSYEKL. With V trimmed by 0 bases and J by 7 bases, 4 bases remained unmatched. This CDR3 has 15 amino acids. The CDR3 bases are TGCGCCAGCAGCCAAGATGGACAGGGGAATAATGAGCAGTTCTTC. This sequence encodes CASSQDGQGNNEQFF.

This clone was recorded only once. The gene calls are TRBV12-3 or TRBV12-4 and TRBJ2-5; 7 nucleotides match TRBD1. The CDR3 has 13 residues. V was clipped by 3 bases and J by 7 bases; unmatched bases: 5. CDR3 DNA: TGTGCCAGCAGTTTCCGGGACAGCGGGACCCAGTACTTC. Its protein is CASSFRDSGTQYF.

The chain joins TRBV4-1 to TRBJ1-5; weak D call: TRBD1 (6 bases). The CDR3 loop spans 15 amino acids. The V gene lost 0 bases and the J gene lost 4 bases, with 10 bases spanning the gap. CDR1 MGHRA and CDR2 YSYEKL come from the germline V gene. This CDR3 reads CASSQDWTVNQPQHF. The CDR3 bases are TGCGCCAGCAGCCAAGACTGGACAGTGAATCAGCCCCAGCATTTT.

The chain carries TRBV7-9 and TRBJ1-2; TRBD1 matches at 9 bases. This CDR3 is 15 amino acids long. Trimming took 0 bases from V and 4 from J; bases not matched to a gene: 3. Germline lookup yields CDR1 SEHNR and CDR2 FQNEAQ (reference sequence). The CDR3 DNA follows: TGTGCCAGCAGCTTAGCCCGGACAGGGGCCTATGGCTACACCTTC. It encodes CASSLARTGAYGYTF.

V and J are TRBV15 and TRBJ1-3; 8 bases are a match to TRBD1. V lost 3 bases to trimming and J lost 0 bases; unmatched junction nucleotides: 4. The CDR3 extends over 16 amino acids. Germline V CDR1 and CDR2: LNHNV, YYDKDF (reference sequence). The CDR3 spells CATSRGGQASGNTIYF. The DNA of the CDR3 is TGTGCCACCAGCAGGGGGGGACAGGCCTCTGGAAACACCATATATTTT.

This clone has only a few counts. The V and J genes are TRBV6-5 and TRBJ2-3; 8 bases fit TRBD2. The CDR3 is 14 amino acids. CDR1 and CDR2 from the germline V gene are MNHEY and SVGAGI. After removal of 8 bases from V and 2 bases from J, the junction contained 6 bases not matched to a gene. The CDR3 sequence: CASPLGGDTDTQYF. DNA of the CDR3: TGTGCCAGCCCACTCGGGGGGGACACAGATACGCAGTATTTT.

The chain is built from TRBV5-4 and TRBJ1-2, with D unresolved. The CDR3 consists of 14 residues. Germline V gene lookup returns CDR1 SGHNT and CDR2 YYREEE (reference sequence). Trimming stripped 0 bases from V and 1 base from J, with 7 bases between. This chain's CDR3 is CASSLGGINYGYTF. CDR3 nucleotides: TGTGCCAGCAGCTTGGGAGGGATTAACTATGGCTACACCTTC.

V gene TRBV6-1 combines with J gene TRBJ1-1; D unclear. The germline V gene encodes CDR1 MNHNS and CDR2 SASEGT. V lost 3 bases and J lost 3, with 8 bases in between. The CDR3 loop spans 13 amino acids. CDR3 in amino acids: CASSDVQYTEAFF. CDR3 bases: TGTGCCAGCAGTGATGTACAGTACACTGAAGCTTTCTTT.

As DNA, the CDR3 is TGTGCCAGCAGCCCCCGGGGGAATAATTCACCCCTCCACTTT. Protein: CASSPRGNNSPLHF. The J gene is TRBJ1-6, the V gene TRBV21-1. TRBV21-1 is a pseudogene locus. The CDR3 contains 14 residues.

The chain couples TRBV11-2 to TRBJ2-3; no definite D call. Germline V gene sequence: CDR1 SGHAT, CDR2 FQNNGV. Between the trimmed V and J ends, which lost 2 bases and 3 bases, there was a span of 18 bases. The CDR3 totals 17 residues. The CDR3 region is CASSLSLLSQATDTQYF. The DNA for the CDR3 is TGTGCCAGCAGCTTAAGCCTGTTGAGTCAGGCGACAGATACGCAGTATTTT.

There are a few counts of this clone. The V call is TRBV19, the J call TRBJ1-5; D unresolved. The CDR3 covers 12 residues. Germline V lookup: CDR1 LNHDA, CDR2 SQIVND (reference sequence). The germline V and J ends were trimmed by 4 bases and 5 bases, with 6 bases remaining between them. The CDR3 sequence is CASSTEDQPQHF. The CDR3 DNA reads TGTGCCAGTAGTACGGAGGATCAGCCCCAGCATTTT.

This chain connects TRBV2 to TRBJ2-7; 9 bases align to TRBD1. CDR3 length equals 13 residues. The germline V gene has CDR1 SNHLY and CDR2 FYNNEI. V was clipped by 7 bases and J by 5 bases; unmatched bases: 6. CDR3 nucleotides: TGTGCCAGCACCTGGACAGGGGAGAACGAGCAGTACTTC. This translates into CASTWTGENEQYF.

This chain connects TRBV6-5 to TRBJ2-5, with 9 bases fitting TRBD2. Germline V CDR1 and CDR2: MNHEY, SVGAGI. Trimming at V came to 6 bases and at J to 4 bases, leaving 9 bases not matched to a gene. The CDR3 length is 15 residues. The CDR3 region is CASSRKPSGAETQYF. CDR3 bases: TGTGCCAGCAGCCGCAAACCTAGCGGGGCAGAGACCCAGTACTTC.

This clone was observed a few times. V and J are TRBV6-2 or TRBV6-3 and TRBJ2-7, with D uncertain. Germline V gives CDR1 MNHEY, CDR2 SVGEGT. This CDR3 spans 12 amino acids. The V end lost 6 bases, the J end lost 6 bases, and 12 bases lay between the germline ends. The CDR3: CASSTIGSEQYF. The DNA for the CDR3 is TGTGCCAGCAGCACAATCGGGTCCGAGCAGTACTTC.

The V call is TRBV10-3, the J call TRBJ2-2, with D perhaps matching TRBD1 (6 bases). Trimming took off 4 bases at V and 7 bases at J, with 19 bases between the two ends. In germline, CDR1 is ENHRY, CDR2 SYGVKD. There are 16 residues in the CDR3. The CDR3 loop is CAISGTGTLAGGELFF. Here the CDR3 DNA reads TGTGCCATCAGTGGGACCGGGACACTCGCGGGCGGGGAGCTGTTTTTT.

This chain connects TRBV15 to TRBJ1-1; maybe TRBD1 (6 bases). The V end lost 8 bases, the J end lost 4 bases, and 17 bases lay between the germline ends. The CDR3 totals 14 residues. CDR1 LNHNV and CDR2 YYDKDF come from the germline V gene (reference sequence). In DNA form, the CDR3 reads TGTGCCACCGCGTTGGACAGTAAAGTCACTGAAGCTTTCTTT. Translated, it gives CATALDSKVTEAFF.

This clone was seen a few times. The chain combines TRBV3-1 (or the pseudogene TRBV3-2) with TRBJ2-7, with D tentatively TRBD2 (5 bases). This CDR3 region has 11 residues. With 6 bases removed from V and 4 bases from J, the gap between germline ends came to 7 bases. CDR1 is LGHDT, CDR2 YNNKEL, per germline (reference sequence). CDR3 sequence reads: CASRRGYEQYF. The DNA of the CDR3 is TGTGCCAGCAGACGCGGGTACGAGCAGTACTTC.

This chain uses TRBV3-1 (or the pseudogene TRBV3-2) with TRBJ1-2, with 9 bases that match TRBD1. CDR1 is LGHDT and CDR2 is YNNKEL in the germline V gene (reference sequence). The V segment lost 4 bases and the J segment 8 bases; nucleotides outside the gene matches: 8. The CDR3 consists of 14 residues. Here the CDR3 reads CASSPGQGSEGYTF. In DNA, the CDR3 is TGTGCCAGCAGCCCGGGACAGGGTTCGGAAGGCTACACCTTC.